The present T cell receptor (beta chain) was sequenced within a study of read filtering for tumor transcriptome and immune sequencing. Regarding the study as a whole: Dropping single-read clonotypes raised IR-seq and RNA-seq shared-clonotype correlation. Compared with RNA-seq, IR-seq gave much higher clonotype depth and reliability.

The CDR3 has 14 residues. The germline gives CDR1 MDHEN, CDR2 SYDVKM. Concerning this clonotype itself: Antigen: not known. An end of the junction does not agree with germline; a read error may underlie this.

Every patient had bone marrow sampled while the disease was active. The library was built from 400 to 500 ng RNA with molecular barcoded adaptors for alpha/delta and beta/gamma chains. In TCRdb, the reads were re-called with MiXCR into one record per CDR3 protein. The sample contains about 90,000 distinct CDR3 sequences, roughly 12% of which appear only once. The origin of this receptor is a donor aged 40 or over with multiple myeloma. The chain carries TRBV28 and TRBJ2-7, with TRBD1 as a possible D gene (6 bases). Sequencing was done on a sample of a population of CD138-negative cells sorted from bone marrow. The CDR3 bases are TGTGGCAGCAGTCCGGCCACAGGGACATTCGAGCAGCACTTC. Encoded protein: CGSSPATGTFEQHF.